The clone carrying this T cell receptor beta chain appeared a few times. This entry comes from a study of CD8+ T cells in alopecia areata. In each case, RNA was isolated and then reverse transcribed into cDNA as the sequencing template. Only in-frame clones appear in the TCRdb table, and some are missing; sequencing was by immunoSEQ multiplex PCR. The sample lists about 190,000 clones, 50% to 70% seen once, with approximately 15% in the top ten. The germline CDR1 and CDR2 sequences are MNHEY and SMNVEV (reference sequence). This CDR3 spans 19 amino acids. J was trimmed by 0 bases and V by 5 bases; bases with no gene match: 10.

V is TRBV27 and J is TRBJ2-4; 13 bases align to TRBD2. This TCR was sampled from a human donor with alopecia areata. Source: CD4+ T cells sorted from blood, taken at week 0. CDR3 residues: CASSTLPGTSGVAKNIQYF. In DNA form, the CDR3 reads TGTGCCAGCAGTACTCTTCCTGGGACTAGCGGGGTAGCCAAAAACATTCAGTACTTC.